This T cell receptor (beta chain) was sequenced during a study of T cell responses to AZD1222 COVID-19 vaccine. V shed 3 bases, J shed 0 bases, and the junction held 5 bases outside the gene matches. This CDR3 region has 16 residues. CDR1 and CDR2 from the germline V gene are LGHDT and YNNKEL (reference sequence). The study's findings and limits: Just a handful of people given AZD1222 tested seropositive at baseline. Reportedly, nearly half the spike-specific TCRs target unmutated variant regions. Clonal diversity was possibly underestimated, and white British individuals and females predominated among donors. Along spike, vaccine-associated CD4 TCRs were found throughout, with dominance at 160-218 and 743-854.

Note on this clone: What it binds is not known.

TCRdb's copy holds only in-frame clones and misses some; the assay was immunoSEQ multiplex PCR. The table lists more than 75,000 clones, about 91% of them singletons, with around 6.8% in the top ten. This sample comprised peripheral blood, obtained on day 0 of AZD1222 vaccination. The sequence came from an adult in good health. The V gene is TRBV3-1 (or the pseudogene TRBV3-2), the J gene TRBJ1-3, with 7 bases fitting TRBD1. The CDR3 sequence is CASSQATGASGNTIYF. The CDR3 coding sequence is TGTGCCAGCAGCCAGGCTACAGGGGCCTCTGGAAACACCATATATTTT.